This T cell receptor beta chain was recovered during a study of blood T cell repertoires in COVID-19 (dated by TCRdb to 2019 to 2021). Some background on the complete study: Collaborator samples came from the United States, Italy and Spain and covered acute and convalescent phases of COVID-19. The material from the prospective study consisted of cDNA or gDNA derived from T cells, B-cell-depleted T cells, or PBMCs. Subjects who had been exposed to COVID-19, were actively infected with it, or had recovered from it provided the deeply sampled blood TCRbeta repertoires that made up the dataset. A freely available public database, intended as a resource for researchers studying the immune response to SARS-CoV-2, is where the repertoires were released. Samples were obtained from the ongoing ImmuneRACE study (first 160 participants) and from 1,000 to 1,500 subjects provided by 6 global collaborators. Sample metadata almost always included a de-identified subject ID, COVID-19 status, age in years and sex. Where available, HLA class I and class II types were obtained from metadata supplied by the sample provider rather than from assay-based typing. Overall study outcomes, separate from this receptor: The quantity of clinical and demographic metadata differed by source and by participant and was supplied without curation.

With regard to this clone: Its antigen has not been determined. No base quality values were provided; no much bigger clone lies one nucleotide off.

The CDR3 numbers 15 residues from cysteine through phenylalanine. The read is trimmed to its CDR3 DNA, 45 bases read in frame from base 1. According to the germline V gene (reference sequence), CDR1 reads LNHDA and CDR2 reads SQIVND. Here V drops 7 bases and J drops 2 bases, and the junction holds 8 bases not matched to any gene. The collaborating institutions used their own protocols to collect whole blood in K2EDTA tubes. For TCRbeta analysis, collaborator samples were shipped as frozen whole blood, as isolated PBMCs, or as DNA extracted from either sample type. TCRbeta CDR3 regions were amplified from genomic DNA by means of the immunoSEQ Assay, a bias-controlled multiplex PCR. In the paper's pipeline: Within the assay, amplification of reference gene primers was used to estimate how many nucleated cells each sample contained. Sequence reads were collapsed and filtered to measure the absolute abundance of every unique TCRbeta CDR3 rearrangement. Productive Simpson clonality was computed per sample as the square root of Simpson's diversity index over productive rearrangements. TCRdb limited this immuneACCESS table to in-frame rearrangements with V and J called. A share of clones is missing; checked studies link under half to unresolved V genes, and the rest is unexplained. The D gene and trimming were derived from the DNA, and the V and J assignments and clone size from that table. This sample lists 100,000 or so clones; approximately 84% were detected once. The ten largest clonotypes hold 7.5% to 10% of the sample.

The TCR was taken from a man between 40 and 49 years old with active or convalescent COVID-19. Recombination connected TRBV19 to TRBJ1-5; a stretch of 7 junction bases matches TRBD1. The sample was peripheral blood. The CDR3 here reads CASTPGGGGNQPQHF. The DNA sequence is TGTGCCAGTACCCCTGGAGGGGGCGGCAATCAGCCCCAGCATTTT.